This T cell receptor (beta chain) was captured by sequencing in a study of blood T cells in healthy people across ages. Every sample had a minimum of 6 million PBMCs isolated. This CDR3 has 14 amino acids. V lost 8 bases and J lost 6; bases outside the gene matches: 6. Germline assignment: CDR1 MRHNA and CDR2 SNTAGT. The use of a sample-barcoded 5' primer and a J-beta primer mix characterized a second PCR of roughly 6 to 12 cycles. Tags on each cDNA molecule came from a template-switch adaptor with 12 random nucleotides. From the 5' RACE reads, TCRdb called clonotypes with MiXCR, one entry per CDR3 protein. The sample contains hundreds of thousands of distinct CDR3 sequences, under 25% of which appear only once. Of note for this clonotype: The antigen is unknown.

Study-wide results and limits: Greater diversity and more naive CD4+ cells were seen in long-lived donors than in aged donors.

Specimen: blood. J is TRBJ2-1 and V is TRBV6-4; TRBD2 matches 11 bases. This clonotype originated in a man between 65 and 79 years old in good health. In nucleotides, the CDR3 is TGTGCCAGCTTAGCGGGAGGGCCTATCAATGAGCAGTTCTTC. Encoded protein: CASLAGGPINEQFF.